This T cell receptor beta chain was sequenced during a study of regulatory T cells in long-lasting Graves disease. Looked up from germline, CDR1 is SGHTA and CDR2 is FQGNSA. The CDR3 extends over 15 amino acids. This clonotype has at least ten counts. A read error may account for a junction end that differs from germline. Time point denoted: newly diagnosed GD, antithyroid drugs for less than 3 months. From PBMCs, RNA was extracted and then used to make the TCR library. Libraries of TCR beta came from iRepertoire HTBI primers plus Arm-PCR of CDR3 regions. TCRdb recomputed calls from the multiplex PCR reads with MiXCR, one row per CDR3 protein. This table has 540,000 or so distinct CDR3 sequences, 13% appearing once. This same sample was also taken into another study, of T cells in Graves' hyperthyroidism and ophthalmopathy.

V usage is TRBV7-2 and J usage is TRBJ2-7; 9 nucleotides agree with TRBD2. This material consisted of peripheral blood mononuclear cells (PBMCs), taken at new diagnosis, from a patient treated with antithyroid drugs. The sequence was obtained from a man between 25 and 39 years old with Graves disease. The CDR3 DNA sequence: TGTGCCAGCAGCCTAGCTAGCGGGGCAACCTACGAGCAGTACTTC. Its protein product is CASSLASGATYEQYF.